A selection of T cell receptor beta chains follows, all from one sample in a study of early T cells in non-severe SARS-CoV-2 infection. TCRdb ran MiXCR on the 5' RACE reads and lists one entry per CDR3 protein. The table shows over 100,000 distinct CDR3 sequences, with 10% to 15% occurring only once. Sequences were obtained from whole blood. The source is an adult who was a healthcare worker with PCR-confirmed SARS-CoV-2 infection or an uninfected control (not recorded which). CDR3s include the opening cysteine and the closing phenylalanine or tryptophan. D genes are given only for firm matches. Part of the rows lack a size; the others show once, few, many or a class for expanded clones.

TRBV5-4,TRBJ2-7,NA,NA,TGTGCCAGCAGCCCTGGACTTCCCTACGAGCAGTACTTC,CASSPGLPYEQYF
TRBV5-1,TRBJ1-6,NA,once,TGCGCCAGCAGCTTGGTTTTGGAATCACCCCTCCACTTT,CASSLVLESPLHF
TRBV6-6,TRBJ2-7,TRBD1,many,TGTGCCAGCTCGGACAGGGCGAGGGACGAGCAGTACTTC,CASSDRARDEQYF
TRBV20-1,TRBJ2-1,TRBD1,few,TGCAGTGCAGAACCGGGACAGGGCTACAATGAGCAGTTCTTC,CSAEPGQGYNEQFF
TRBV11-2,TRBJ2-4,TRBD2,many,TGTGCCAGCAGCTTTCTAGCGGGCGGGGCCAAAAACATTCAGTACTTC,CASSFLAGGAKNIQYF
TRBV24-1,TRBJ2-3,NA,few,TGTGCCACCAGTGATATGGGTCAGCGGAATACGCAGTATTTT,CATSDMGQRNTQYF
TRBV20-1,TRBJ2-7,NA,NA,TGCAGTGGGGTTAGCCCCCACTTC,CSGVSPHF
TRBV12-3/TRBV12-4,TRBJ2-3,NA,few,TGTGCCATCATCCGGGGGAGTGCGCAGTATTTT,CAIIRGSAQYF
TRBV12-3/TRBV12-4,TRBJ2-3,TRBD2,NA,TGTGCCAGCAGAGGTAGCGGGGCCTCCCAAGATACGCAGTATTTT,CASRGSGASQDTQYF
TRBV12-3/TRBV12-4,TRBJ2-5,NA,many,TGTGCCAGCAGCCCTGAGACAGGTTTGAAGACCCAGTACTTC,CASSPETGLKTQYF
TRBV7-2,TRBJ2-3,NA,NA,TGTGCCAGCAGCTTAATAGCTGGCTCTAGCACAGATACGCAGTATTTT,CASSLIAGSSTDTQYF
TRBV14,TRBJ2-1,NA,many,TGTGCCAGCAGCCAAGATATGGGGCGATGGGCCTACAATGAGCAGTTCTTC,CASSQDMGRWAYNEQFF
TRBV7-2,TRBJ2-3,NA,NA,TGTGCCAGCAGCTACGACAGGCTGAGAGATACGCAGTATTTT,CASSYDRLRDTQYF
TRBV28,TRBJ2-3,NA,NA,TGTGCCAGCAATTCCCTTAGGGGTACGCAGTATTTT,CASNSLRGTQYF
TRBV20-1,TRBJ2-5,NA,NA,TGCAGTGCTAGGCACAGGCTCCAAGAGACCCAGTACTTC,CSARHRLQETQYF
TRBV5-1,TRBJ2-4,TRBD2,NA,TGCGCCAGCAGCTTAAGCGGGAGTGGGGACATTCAGTACTTC,CASSLSGSGDIQYF
TRBV6-4,TRBJ2-7,NA,few,TGTGCCAGCAGTGACTGGGGACACACCTACGAGCAGTACTTC,CASSDWGHTYEQYF
TRBV12-3/TRBV12-4,TRBJ2-5,NA,many,TGTGCCAGCAGTTTTGGGGCCGAGGGAGAGACCCAGTACTTC,CASSFGAEGETQYF
TRBV10-3,TRBJ2-1,NA,few,TGTGCCACCAACTCCTACAATGAGCAGTTCTTC,CATNSYNEQFF
TRBV6-5,TRBJ2-2,NA,NA,TGTGCCAGCAGTTACTCGAGTCGGGAAGGCGCCGGGGAGCTGTTTTTT,CASSYSSREGAGELFF
TRBV7-8,TRBJ1-1,NA,many,TGTGCCAGCAGCCCAGGGACGGCGAACACTGAAGCTTTCTTT,CASSPGTANTEAFF
TRBV2,TRBJ2-7,TRBD1,few,TGTGCCAGCAGCGAACAGGGGAAGACCTACGAGCAGTACTTC,CASSEQGKTYEQYF
TRBV2,TRBJ1-1,NA,many,TGTGCCAGCACCTTGGGGCTTAGCACTGAAGCTTTCTTT,CASTLGLSTEAFF